This record looks at one TCR beta chain sequence and its context. What it binds is not known. Use of 60 Vbeta and 13 Jbeta primers characterized the PCR. Profiled with immunoSEQ multiplex PCR; TCRdb holds only in-frame clones, not every one. The sample carries some 170,000 clones, roughly 80% recorded once. The sample comes from a study of cytomegalovirus exposure and HLA in healthy donors. Overall study results and limits: Later, an analysis found that common viral pathogens appeared to be linked with several of the most significant clusters.

The germline gives CDR1 ENHRY, CDR2 SYGVKD. V was trimmed by 0 bases and J by 6 bases, leaving 23 bases between them. The length of the CDR3 is 18 residues. Sequenced material: PBMCs. This sequence was found in a woman in her thirties in good health and CMV-seropositive. The chain has TRBV10-3 and TRBJ1-2; D remains unclear. The CDR3 region is CAISESPPLSPAEDGYTF. The CDR3 DNA reads TGTGCCATCAGTGAGTCCCCCCCTTTGAGCCCCGCCGAGGATGGCTACACCTTC.